These T cell receptor beta chains were read from a single sample in a study of brain T cells in children with intractable seizures. Generated by immunoSEQ multiplex PCR, the TCRdb table keeps only in-frame clones and is missing some. The sample includes about 340,000 clones, over 85% of them seen just once. Here the sequenced sample was peripheral blood, taken more than 4 months after surgery. These receptors originate from a boy younger than two with tuberous sclerosis and intractable seizures. The CDR3 runs from the conserved cysteine through the conserved F or W. D genes are given only for firm matches. Clone size appears in some rows only: once, few, many, or a class for an expanded clone.

>NA|TRBV5-1|TRBJ1-3|TRBD1
TGCGCCAGCAGCCCCGGACAGGGGGCGTCTGGAAACACCATATATTTT
CASSPGQGASGNTIYF
>NA|TRBV4-1|TRBJ2-5|NA
TGCGCCAGCAGCCAAGAATCGACTAGAAAGGGCCAAGAGACCCAGTACTTC
CASSQESTRKGQETQYF
>NA|TRBV1|TRBJ1-2|NA
TGCACCAGCAGCCAAGATCTTTGCAGGGCGACTAACTATGGCTACACCTTC
CTSSQDLCRATNYGYTF
>NA|TRBV7-3|TRBJ2-7|NA
TGTGCCAGCAGCTTATTCCCGTCTGGCTACGAGCAGTACTTC
CASSLFPSGYEQYF
>NA|TRBV2|TRBJ2-3|NA
TGTGCCAGCAGTTTAATGGACTCCATAGATACGCAGTATTTT
CASSLMDSIDTQYF
>NA|TRBV4-1|TRBJ2-1|TRBD2
TGCGCCAGCAGCCCAGCGGGAGGGGATGAGCAGTTCTTC
CASSPAGGDEQFF
>NA|TRBV9|TRBJ2-7|NA
TGTGCCAGCAGCGTAGACCCCTCCTACGAGCAGTACTTC
CASSVDPSYEQYF
>NA|TRBV7-8|TRBJ2-5|NA
TGTGCCAGCAGCCCCCTTGGGGGAGTAGAGACCCAGTACTTC
CASSPLGGVETQYF
>NA|TRBV6-2/TRBV6-3|TRBJ2-1|NA
TGTGCCAGCAGTTACCCTCCCCGGGTAGCGGCGAACAATGAGCAGTTCTTC
CASSYPPRVAANNEQFF
>NA|TRBV9|TRBJ1-1|TRBD1
TGTGCCAGCAGCGGACAGGGGTCTGAAGCTTTCTTT
CASSGQGSEAFF
>once|TRBV4-2|TRBJ2-5|NA
TGTGCCAGCAGCCAAGGGGGGGTAGCGTCTCAAGAGACCCAGTACTTC
CASSQGGVASQETQYF
>NA|TRBV19|TRBJ2-4|NA
TGTGCCAGTAGTCCCATGGGCTCCGTCCCGTACTTC
CASSPMGSVPYF
>NA|TRBV6-5|TRBJ2-1|TRBD2
TGTGCCAGCAGTTACTCGGGTAGCGGGGGGGCCTATGAGCAGTTCTTC
CASSYSGSGGAYEQFF
>NA|TRBV7-2|TRBJ1-2|NA
TGTGCCAGCAGTCCCGAGGGCCGGTCGGGTGGCTACACCTTC
CASSPEGRSGGYTF
>NA|TRBV29-1|TRBJ2-3|TRBD2
TGCAGCGTAGTAGCGGGGGCCACGACTACGCAGTATTTT
CSVVAGATTTQYF
>NA|TRBV7-8|TRBJ1-1|NA
TGTGCCAGCAGCTTAGGAGGGTGGACTGAAGCTTTCTTT
CASSLGGWTEAFF
>NA|TRBV5-6|TRBJ2-7|NA
TGTGCCAGCAGCTTCCGGGAGTCCTCCTACGAGCAGTACTTC
CASSFRESSYEQYF